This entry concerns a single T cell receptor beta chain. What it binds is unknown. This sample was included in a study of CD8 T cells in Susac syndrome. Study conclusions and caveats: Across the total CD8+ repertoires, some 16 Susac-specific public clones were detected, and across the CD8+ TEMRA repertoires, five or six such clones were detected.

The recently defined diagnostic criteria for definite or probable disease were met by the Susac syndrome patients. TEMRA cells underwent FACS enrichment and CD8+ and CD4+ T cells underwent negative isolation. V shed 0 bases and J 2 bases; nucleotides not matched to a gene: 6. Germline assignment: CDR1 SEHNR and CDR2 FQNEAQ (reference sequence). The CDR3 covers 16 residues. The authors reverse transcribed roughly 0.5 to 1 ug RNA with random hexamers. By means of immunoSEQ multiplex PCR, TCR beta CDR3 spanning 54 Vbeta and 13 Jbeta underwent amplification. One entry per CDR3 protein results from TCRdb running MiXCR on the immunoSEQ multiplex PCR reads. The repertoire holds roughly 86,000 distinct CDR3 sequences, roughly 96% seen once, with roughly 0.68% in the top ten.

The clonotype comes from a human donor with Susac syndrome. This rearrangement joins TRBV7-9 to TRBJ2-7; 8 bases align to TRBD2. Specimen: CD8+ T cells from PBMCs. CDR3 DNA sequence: TGTGCCAGCAGCTTAGCGTCGGGGGGGGATACCTACGAGCAGTACTTC. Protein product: CASSLASGGDTYEQYF. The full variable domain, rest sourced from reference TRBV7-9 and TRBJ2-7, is DTGVSQNPRHKITKRGQNVTFRCDPISEHNRLYWYRQTLGQGPEFLTYFQNEAQLEKSRLLSDRFSAERPKGSFSTLEIQRTEQGDSAMYLCASSLASGGDTYEQYFGPGTRLTVT.